The clone carrying this T cell receptor beta chain was detected many times. The record originates from a study of T cells in Graves' hyperthyroidism and ophthalmopathy. RNA transcripts yielded amplified TCR beta CDR3 regions. First-round RT-PCR with HTBI primers amplified the TCR CDR3 region. TCRdb independently ran MiXCR on the multiplex PCR reads; one entry per CDR3 protein. This table has about 380,000 distinct CDR3 sequences, approximately 13% appearing once. Germline V gives CDR1 SQVTM, CDR2 ANQGSEA. Trimming took 3 bases from V and 1 from J; bases not matched to a gene: 15. This CDR3 region has 18 residues.

The source of this sequence is an older woman with Graves' hyperthyroidism. The V and J genes are TRBV29-1 and TRBJ2-3; TRBD2 matches at 8 bases. Sequenced: blood. The CDR3 DNA sequence: TGCAGCGTTGAGTTCGGCCGGGAGGGCCTGGTGGGCACAGATACGCAGTATTTT. Residues: CSVEFGREGLVGTDTQYF.